This entry describes one T cell receptor beta chain. Antigen: not known. Germline-derived CDR1 and CDR2 are SGDLS and YYNGEE. The CDR3 consists of 16 residues. V shed 4 bases and J shed 0 bases, with 16 bases lying between them. Measured with immunoSEQ multiplex PCR; TCRdb has only the in-frame clones, and not every one. The sample contains about 12,000 clones, around 89% of which appear only once. These data belong to a study of lymphopenia after photon versus proton radiotherapy. General study findings and limits: Photon-treated patients lost naive T cells and TCR diversity; proton-treated stayed stable. Better survival with proton therapy was suggested as possible, not demonstrated.

The TCR sequence derives from a man aged 60-69 years with pancreatic cancer. The input for sequencing was peripheral blood, taken from a patient treated with proton-based radiotherapy. The V call is TRBV9, the J call TRBJ1-2; tentative D call: TRBD1 (6 bases). The CDR3 sequence is CASSRDMDSTNYGYTF. DNA for the CDR3: TGTGCCAGCAGCAGAGATATGGACAGTACTAACTATGGCTACACCTTC.